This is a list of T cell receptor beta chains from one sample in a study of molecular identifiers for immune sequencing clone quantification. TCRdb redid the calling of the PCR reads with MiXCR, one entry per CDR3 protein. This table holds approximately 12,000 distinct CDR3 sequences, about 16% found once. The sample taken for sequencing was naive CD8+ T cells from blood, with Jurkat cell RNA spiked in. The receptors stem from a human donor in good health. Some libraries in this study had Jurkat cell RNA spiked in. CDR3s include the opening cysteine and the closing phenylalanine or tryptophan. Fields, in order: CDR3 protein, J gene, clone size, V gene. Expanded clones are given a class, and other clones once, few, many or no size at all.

CDR3aa: CASSLGVLETQYF
j_gene: TRBJ2-5
abundance: -
v_gene: TRBV12-3/TRBV12-4

CDR3aa: CASGPTENNEQFF
j_gene: TRBJ2-1
abundance: -
v_gene: TRBV12-3/TRBV12-4

CDR3aa: CASTPSTGHTEAFF
j_gene: TRBJ1-1
abundance: medium-sized
v_gene: TRBV7-9

CDR3aa: CASSQGAQAETQYF
j_gene: TRBJ2-5
abundance: medium-sized
v_gene: TRBV7-9

CDR3aa: CASSQGAVNEKLFF
j_gene: TRBJ1-4
abundance: medium-sized
v_gene: TRBV4-1

CDR3aa: CASSTSPGLDGYTF
j_gene: TRBJ1-2
abundance: many
v_gene: TRBV7-9

CDR3aa: CASMENRLGDEQFF
j_gene: TRBJ2-1
abundance: medium-sized
v_gene: TRBV7-9

CDR3aa: CASSPRDGYEQYF
j_gene: TRBJ2-7
abundance: medium-sized
v_gene: TRBV7-9

CDR3aa: CASTGYVTHAYEQYF
j_gene: TRBJ2-7
abundance: -
v_gene: TRBV6-2/TRBV6-3

CDR3aa: CASSPSMAGFTDTQYF
j_gene: TRBJ2-3
abundance: many
v_gene: TRBV18

CDR3aa: CASSLGLLEQYF
j_gene: TRBJ2-7
abundance: many
v_gene: TRBV5-8

CDR3aa: CAIPPRGGRTDTQYF
j_gene: TRBJ2-3
abundance: many
v_gene: TRBV6-6

CDR3aa: CASSARTGYTGELFF
j_gene: TRBJ2-2
abundance: medium-sized
v_gene: TRBV13

CDR3aa: CATTLSGELFF
j_gene: TRBJ2-2
abundance: medium-sized
v_gene: TRBV25-1

CDR3aa: CASSPQLNTEAFF
j_gene: TRBJ1-1
abundance: few
v_gene: TRBV6-5

CDR3aa: CASSSQGVLETQYF
j_gene: TRBJ2-5
abundance: medium-sized
v_gene: TRBV27

CDR3aa: CASSFAGAYEQYF
j_gene: TRBJ2-7
abundance: many
v_gene: TRBV12-3/TRBV12-4

CDR3aa: CASSLDRAGWYF
j_gene: TRBJ2-4
abundance: -
v_gene: TRBV11-2

CDR3aa: CASSAGSEAFF
j_gene: TRBJ1-1
abundance: medium-sized
v_gene: TRBV11-2

CDR3aa: CSAPASGRARTGELFF
j_gene: TRBJ2-2
abundance: many
v_gene: TRBV20-1

CDR3aa: CASSPRGALTDTQYF
j_gene: TRBJ2-3
abundance: many
v_gene: TRBV5-6